A single sample gave rise to the 9 T cell receptor beta chains below, sequenced in a study of cytomegalovirus exposure and HLA in healthy donors. PCR was performed using 60 Vbeta and 13 Jbeta primers. TCRdb's table, derived via immunoSEQ multiplex PCR, lists solely in-frame clones and lacks some. This sample has about 140,000 clones, with about 79% found just once. Sample: PBMCs. These receptors were taken from a man in his forties in good health and CMV-seropositive.

The chain couples TRBV30 to TRBJ1-4; D is ambiguous. The germline V gene encodes CDR1 GTSNPN and CDR2 SVGIG (reference sequence). Trimming stripped 4 bases from V and 4 bases from J, with 16 bases between. This CDR3 is built from 15 residues. The chain's CDR3 is CAWTVPYSLNEKLFF. As DNA, the CDR3 is TGTGCCTGGACCGTCCCATACAGTCTTAATGAAAAACTGTTTTTT. Combining the CDR3 with reference TRBV30 and TRBJ1-4 gives the whole variable domain SQTIHQWPATLVQPVGSPLSLECTVEGTSNPNLYWYRQAAGRGLQLLFYSVGIGQISSEVPQNLSASRPQDRQFILSSKKLLLSDSGFYLCAWTVPYSLNEKLFFGSGTQLSVL.

The genes are TRBV5-6 and TRBJ1-2; 7 bases agree with TRBD1. This CDR3 has 14 amino acids. J was trimmed by 6 bases and V by 4 bases; bases with no gene match: 9. In germline, CDR1 is SGHDT, CDR2 YYEEEE. The CDR3 sequence is CASSRGGEEDGYTF. The CDR3 region has the DNA TGTGCCAGCAGCCGAGGGGGCGAAGAGGATGGCTACACCTTC.

The genes are TRBV29-1 and TRBJ1-2; D unclear. Looked up from germline, CDR1 is SQVTM and CDR2 is ANQGSEA. V was shortened by 0 bases and J by 8 bases, with 13 bases between the two germline ends. The CDR3 length is 13 residues. The CDR3 coding sequence is TGCAGCGTTGAAGATCTGAGAGGGTACGGCTACACCTTC. Translating gives CSVEDLRGYGYTF.

V and J are TRBV7-2 and TRBJ2-5; 8 bases agree with TRBD1. The CDR3 runs 14 residues. Germline assignment: CDR1 SGHTA and CDR2 FQGNSA. The J segment lost 8 bases and the V segment lost 6 bases, leaving 11 bases of the junction unmatched. The CDR3 loop is CASSLGQGLLTQYF. Written as DNA, the CDR3 is TGTGCCAGCAGTCTCGGACAGGGCCTTTTAACCCAGTACTTC.

The chain couples TRBV4-1 to TRBJ2-5; a weak D match, TRBD2 (5 bases). V shed 4 bases and J shed 1 base, with 13 bases lying between them. CDR3 size: 15 residues. Germline values: CDR1 MGHRA, CDR2 YSYEKL. CDR3 region: CASSLWWAGQETQYF. DNA for the CDR3: TGCGCCAGCAGCCTATGGTGGGCGGGCCAAGAGACCCAGTACTTC.

The chain combines TRBV14 with TRBJ1-5, with TRBD1 matching 7 bases. The length of the CDR3 is 13 residues. Germline CDR1 and CDR2: SGHDN and FVKESK. V dropped 4 bases and J dropped 4; count of bases not matched to a gene: 1. CDR3 bases: TGTGCCAGCAGCCCGGACAGGAATCAGCCCCAGCATTTT. Translating it yields CASSPDRNQPQHF.

The CDR3 DNA is TGTGCCAGCAGTTACACCGTCACAGGGGACGGTGAAAAACTGTTTTTT. Translation gives CASSYTVTGDGEKLFF. The chain carries TRBV6-5 and TRBJ1-4; 7 nucleotides agree with TRBD1. The CDR3 is 16 amino acids. Trimming took 2 bases from V and 7 from J; bases not matched to a gene: 10. The germline gives CDR1 MNHEY, CDR2 SVGAGI.

V and J are TRBV13 and TRBJ2-1, with D perhaps matching TRBD2 (6 bases). The CDR3 runs 16 residues. Per the germline V gene, CDR1 is PRHDT and CDR2 is FYEKMQ (reference sequence). V gave up 3 bases and J gave up 10 bases, with 22 bases separating them. CDR3 amino acids: CASSLSGWAGPGEQFF. Here the CDR3 DNA reads TGTGCCAGCAGCTTGTCAGGGTGGGCGGGGCCGGGAGAGCAGTTCTTC.

This clone has only a few counts. The chain uses TRBV29-1 and TRBJ1-2; TRBD1 matches 8 bases. Germline V gene sequence: CDR1 SQVTM, CDR2 ANQGSEA. The length of the CDR3 is 14 residues. V shed 4 bases, J shed 2 bases, and the junction held 6 bases outside the gene matches. CDR3 residues: CSVVAGGANYGYTF. For the CDR3, the DNA is TGCAGCGTTGTAGCAGGGGGCGCGAACTATGGCTACACCTTC.